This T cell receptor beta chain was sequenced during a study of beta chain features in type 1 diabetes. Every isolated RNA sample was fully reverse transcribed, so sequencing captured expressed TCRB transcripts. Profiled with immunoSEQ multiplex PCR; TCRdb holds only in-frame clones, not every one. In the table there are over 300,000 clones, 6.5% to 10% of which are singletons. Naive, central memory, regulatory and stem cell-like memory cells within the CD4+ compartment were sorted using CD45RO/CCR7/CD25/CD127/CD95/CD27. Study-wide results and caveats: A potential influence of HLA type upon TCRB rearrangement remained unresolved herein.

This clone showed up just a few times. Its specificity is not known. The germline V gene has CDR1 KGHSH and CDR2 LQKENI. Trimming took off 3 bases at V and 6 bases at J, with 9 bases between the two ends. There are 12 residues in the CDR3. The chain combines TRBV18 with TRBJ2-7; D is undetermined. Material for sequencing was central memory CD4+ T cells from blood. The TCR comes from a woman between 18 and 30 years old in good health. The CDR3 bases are TGTGCCAGCTCACCGAGTTTAGGCGAGCAGTACTTC. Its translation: CASSPSLGEQYF.